This T cell receptor beta chain was found in a study of CD8 T cells in Susac syndrome. Findings and caveats of the study: In its TCR sequencing and HLA analysis, the study acknowledged that the number of individuals was relatively small.

Trimming pared 3 bases from V and 4 bases from J, leaving 8 bases between. The CDR3 is 13 residues long. CDR1 is SGHVS and CDR2 is FQNEAQ in the germline V gene. Reverse transcription of about 0.45 to 1 ug RNA was carried out with random hexamers. Amplification of the TCR beta CDR3 was carried out by immunoSEQ multiplex PCR, which spanned a total of 54 Vbeta and 13 Jbeta segments. TCRdb reprocessed the immunoSEQ multiplex PCR reads via MiXCR and lists one record per CDR3 protein. Here the sample spans 110,000 or so distinct CDR3 sequences, just under 95% being singletons. The CD8+ and CD4+ T cells were negatively isolated, with the TEMRA cells enriched by FACS. Comments on this clonotype: No antigen is known for it.

The genes are TRBV7-8 and TRBJ2-3; a weak D match, TRBD1 (5 bases). The sequence was obtained from a human donor with multiple sclerosis. Source material: CD4+ T cells from PBMCs. CDR3 in amino acids: CASSFLRADTQYF. The CDR3 DNA sequence: TGTGCCAGCAGCTTCCTCAGGGCAGATACGCAGTATTTT. The complete variable domain, with remaining parts taken from reference TRBV7-8 and TRBJ2-3, reads GAGVSQSPRYKVAKRGQDVALRCDPISGHVSLFWYQQALGQGPEFLTYFQNEAQLDKSGLPSDRFFAERPEGSVSTLKIQRTQQEDSAVYLCASSFLRADTQYFGPGTRLTVL.